This TCR beta chain comes out of a study of T-cell reconstitution after alpha-beta-depleted transplantation in children (dated by TCRdb to about 2016). Background on the whole study: Using TCR repertoire profiling, the study quantitatively followed how T-cell immune reconstitution unfolded in children after TCRalphabeta/CD19-depleted allogeneic hematopoietic cell transplantation.

Receptor libraries were prepared by PCR. For sequencing, an Illumina HiSeq 2500 was employed. Molecular barcoding was employed in the preparation of TCR libraries, with unique molecular identifiers being used to normalize TCRbeta repertoire quantification. TCRdb reprocessing: public reads trimmed at Q25 with fastp, clones called with MiXCR, in-frame beta chains kept. Rows are combined by CDR3 protein, so each entry shows the most common genes and DNA. Recorded for this sample are a few hundred thousand distinct CDR3 sequences; 10% of them occurred a single time. Around 2.4% of the sample is taken by the ten largest. A word on this clonotype: The antigen it recognizes is unknown. No per-base quality is available; no much larger clone lies one base away.

The origin of this receptor is a human donor who donated a stem cell graft to a child with acute lymphoblastic leukemia. Sample: PBMCs from the stem cell graft donor, taken from the stem cell graft.

CDR3 region: CATRLGSNYGYTF. The nucleotide sequence is given as TGTGCCACCCGTTTGGGTTCTAACTATGGCTACACCTTC. The rearrangement joined TRBV15 to TRBJ1-2, with the D gene not clear enough to name. The germline V gene (reference sequence) sets CDR1 to LNHNV and CDR2 to YYDKDF. The junction shows trimming of 8 bases on V and 0 bases on J, plus 10 bases between the germline ends. The CDR3 holds 13 amino acids from the cysteine to the phenylalanine. The retained sequence is limited to the CDR3, 39 bases, with the frame set at the first base.